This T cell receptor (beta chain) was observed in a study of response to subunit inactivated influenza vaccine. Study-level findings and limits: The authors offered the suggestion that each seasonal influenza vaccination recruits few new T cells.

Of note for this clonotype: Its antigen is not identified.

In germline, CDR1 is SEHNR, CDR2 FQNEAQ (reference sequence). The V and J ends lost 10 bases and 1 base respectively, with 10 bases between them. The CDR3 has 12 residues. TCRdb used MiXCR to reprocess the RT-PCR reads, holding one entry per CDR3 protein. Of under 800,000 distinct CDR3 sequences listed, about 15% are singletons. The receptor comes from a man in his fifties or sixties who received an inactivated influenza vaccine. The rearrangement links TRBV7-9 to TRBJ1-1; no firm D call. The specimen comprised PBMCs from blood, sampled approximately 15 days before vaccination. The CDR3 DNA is TGTGCCACTACGACCGGGAACACTGAAGCTTTCTTT. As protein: CATTTGNTEAFF.